This T cell receptor beta chain was recovered during a study of T cell responses to AZD1222 COVID-19 vaccine. Whole-study results and caveats: Mostly white British, mostly female donors; authors suggested clonal diversity may be underestimated.

Comments on this clone: No antigen is known for it.

The CDR3 loop spans 17 amino acids. V gave up 5 bases and J gave up 6 bases; unmatched junction bases: 10. The germline V gene encodes CDR1 SGHAT and CDR2 FQNNGV. TCRdb's copy holds only in-frame clones and misses some; the assay was immunoSEQ multiplex PCR. Altogether under 100,000 clones are present, approximately 89% being singletons, with the ten largest covering roughly 5.3%. This sequence originates from an adult who received the AZD1222 COVID-19 vaccine. The rearrangement uses TRBV11-2 and TRBJ1-6; 10 bases line up with TRBD1. The sample here was peripheral blood, taken 28 days after the second AZD1222 dose. The CDR3 nucleotides read TGTGCCAGCAGCCGCATAGGGACAGGGGAGTTTAATTCACCCCTCCACTTT. This encodes CASSRIGTGEFNSPLHF.